These 24 T cell receptor beta chains came from one sample sequenced in a study of regulatory T cells in long-lasting Graves disease. Described time point: newly diagnosed GD, antithyroid drugs for less than 3 months. The TCR library was prepared using RNA isolated from PBMCs. Arm-PCR of CDR3 regions and iRepertoire HTBI primers were the basis on which TCR beta libraries were built. TCRdb re-called the multiplex PCR reads with MiXCR, one entry per CDR3 protein. The sample includes about 380,000 distinct CDR3 sequences, 15% of them seen just once. The sequenced sample was peripheral blood mononuclear cells (PBMCs), obtained at new diagnosis, from a patient treated with antithyroid drugs. These receptors were collected from a female donor with Graves disease.

This clonotype occurred many times. The chain combines TRBV18 with TRBJ1-5, with 8 bases that match TRBD1. V shed 3 bases, J shed 3 bases, and the junction held 4 bases outside the gene matches. The CDR3 extends over 15 amino acids. CDR1 KGHSH and CDR2 LQKENI come from the germline V gene. CDR3 nucleotide sequence: TGTGCCAGCTCACCGACAGGGGCCATCAATCAGCCCCAGCATTTT. Translation: CASSPTGAINQPQHF.

This clonotype was seen repeatedly, ten times or more. The chain carries TRBV4-1 and TRBJ2-5, with 7 bases identical to TRBD1. This CDR3 is built from 14 residues. V trimming: 6 bases; J trimming: 2 bases; junction bases outside the gene matches: 6. Germline CDR1 and CDR2: MGHRA and YSYEKL. The DNA of the CDR3 is TGCGCCAGCAGGGCACAGGGGCCACAAGAGACCCAGTACTTC. This codes for CASRAQGPQETQYF.

This clonotype occurred many times. The chain is built from TRBV7-9 and TRBJ2-3, with 8 nucleotides matching TRBD1. The CDR3 is made up of 14 amino acids. V was pared by 10 bases and J by 4 bases, with 10 bases of the junction left unmatched. Germline V gives CDR1 SEHNR, CDR2 FQNEAQ (reference sequence). The CDR3 coding sequence is TGTGCCACGAGCAGGGGGCCCTCGGCAGATACGCAGTATTTT. The encoded protein is CATSRGPSADTQYF.

This clonotype was recorded at least ten times. This chain joins TRBV7-6 and TRBJ2-3, with D perhaps TRBD1 (6 bases). This CDR3 region has 14 residues. The V gene lost 8 bases and the J gene lost 2 bases, with 14 bases spanning the gap. CDR1 SGHVS and CDR2 FNYEAQ come from the germline V gene. For the CDR3, the DNA is TGTGCCAGCGGTGACAGGACTTTCACAGATACGCAGTATTTT. It specifies CASGDRTFTDTQYF.

This clonotype has a count of ten or more. The gene calls are TRBV10-3 and TRBJ1-2; a possible D gene is TRBD1 (5 bases). Germline V CDR1 and CDR2: ENHRY, SYGVKD. The CDR3 is 17 amino acids. V was cut by 3 bases and J by 5 bases, with 22 bases left in between. CDR3 coding DNA: TGTGCCATCAGTGAATTAACAGGCCTTGTTGGGGGGTATGGCTACACCTTC. The encoded protein is CAISELTGLVGGYGYTF.

This clonotype has just a few counts. The chain joins TRBV20-1 to TRBJ2-3; D remains ambiguous. Trimming took 6 bases from V and 3 from J, leaving 16 bases between them. Germline V gene lookup returns CDR1 DFQATT and CDR2 SNEGSKA (reference sequence). The CDR3 loop spans 14 amino acids. The CDR3 protein is CSAPRLLGTDTQYF. Written as DNA, the CDR3 is TGCAGTGCCCCCCGGCTTTTAGGAACAGATACGCAGTATTTT.

At least ten counts were recorded for this clonotype. As DNA, the CDR3 is TGTGCCAGCAGCTTAGTACAGGGAAATGGGGACGAGCAGTACTTC. Amino acids: CASSLVQGNGDEQYF. This chain links TRBV7-6 with TRBJ2-7; possible D gene TRBD1, 6 bases. The CDR3 runs 15 residues. V was cut by 1 base and J by 5 bases, with 15 bases left in between. Germline values: CDR1 SGHVS, CDR2 FNYEAQ.

This clonotype has at least ten counts. The junction shows a germline mismatch at one end, possibly a read error. The chain employs TRBV6-5 and TRBJ2-3; 8 bases are shared with TRBD1. CDR3 length: 18 amino acids. Germline CDR1 MNHEY, CDR2 SVGAGI. The CDR3 DNA is TGTGCCGGCAGTTTCCGGGACAGGCTTGGGACTTACACAGATACGCAGTATTTT. This codes for CAGSFRDRLGTYTDTQYF.

A few counts support this clonotype. The chain has TRBV19 and TRBJ1-1; D may be TRBD1 (6 bases). With 4 bases removed from V and 2 bases from J, the gap between germline ends came to 8 bases. Germline values: CDR1 LNHDA, CDR2 SQIVND (reference sequence). This CDR3 is built from 13 residues. In DNA, the CDR3 is TGTGCCAGTAGTAGTGGGACAAACACTGAAGCTTTCTTT. It specifies CASSSGTNTEAFF.

This clonotype has a count of ten or more. V and J are TRBV18 and TRBJ1-2, with 7 nucleotides matching TRBD1. After removal of 2 bases from V and 4 bases from J, the junction contained 1 base not matched to a gene. The CDR3 consists of 13 residues. Germline V lookup: CDR1 KGHSH, CDR2 LQKENI. CDR3 bases: TGTGCCAGCTCACCAGAGGGGGCCTATGGCTACACCTTC. This encodes CASSPEGAYGYTF.

This clonotype was seen a handful of times. The rearrangement uses TRBV19 and TRBJ1-5, with D tentatively TRBD1 (5 bases). The germline CDR1 and CDR2 sequences are LNHDA and SQIVND (reference sequence). The CDR3 is made up of 17 amino acids. Trimming took off 0 bases at V and 4 bases at J, with 16 bases between the two ends. The CDR3 protein is CASSIEEKGNANQPQHF. CDR3 bases: TGTGCCAGTAGTATAGAGGAGAAGGGGAACGCTAATCAGCCCCAGCATTTT.

This clonotype was seen at least ten times. This sequence joins TRBV5-1 and TRBJ2-5, with no clear D. The V gene's germline CDR1 is SGHRS and CDR2 YFSETQ. Trimming removed 0 bases from V and 3 bases from J, with 6 bases in between. The CDR3 consists of 13 residues. CDR3 sequence reads: CASSLGEEETQYF. The CDR3 DNA sequence: TGCGCCAGCAGCTTGGGAGAGGAAGAGACCCAGTACTTC.

This clonotype has at least ten counts. CDR3 sequence: CASSLHYVVNTEAFF. The CDR3 DNA sequence: TGTGCCAGCAGCTTACACTATGTGGTGAACACTGAAGCTTTCTTT. The V gene is TRBV7-9, the J gene TRBJ1-1; no clear D gene. V was clipped by 2 bases and J by 0 bases, with 10 bases between them. The CDR3 sequence is 15 residues long. The germline V gene encodes CDR1 SEHNR and CDR2 FQNEAQ (reference sequence).

At least ten counts were recorded for this clonotype. The rearrangement uses TRBV29-1 and TRBJ2-5, with D hard to call. CDR1 and CDR2 from the germline V gene are SQVTM and ANQGSEA. The ends were cut back, 6 bases at V and 1 base at J, with 15 bases in the middle. The length of the CDR3 is 14 residues. The CDR3 DNA reads TGCAGCGTCGCGACACGTCAACGCCAAGAGACCCAGTACTTC. Its protein product is CSVATRQRQETQYF.

J is TRBJ2-1 and V is TRBV15; D gene uncertain. Germline lookup yields CDR1 LNHNV and CDR2 YYDKDF (reference sequence). V dropped 4 bases and J dropped 14 bases, with 21 bases sitting between them. The CDR3 spans 14 residues. CDR3 loop: CATSTPLPPRPEFF. Written as DNA, the CDR3 is TGTGCCACCAGCACCCCCCTTCCCCCCCGGCCGGAGTTCTTC.

This clonotype was counted ten times or more. The chain recombines TRBV2 with TRBJ1-2, with TRBD1 matching over 9 bases. Germline V CDR1 and CDR2: SNHLY, FYNNEI. V lost 8 bases to trimming and J lost 2 bases; unmatched junction nucleotides: 3. The CDR3 runs 13 residues. In DNA form, the CDR3 reads TGTGCCAGCGCAGGACAGGGGAACTATGGCTACACCTTC. Its translation is CASAGQGNYGYTF.

There are a few counts of this clonotype. The J gene is TRBJ1-5, the V gene TRBV7-9; D is unresolved. Germline CDR1 is SEHNR and CDR2 is FQNEAQ (reference sequence). CDR3 length equals 15 residues. Trimming took 2 bases from V and 3 from J, leaving 11 bases between them. CDR3 protein: CASSLSTGINQPQHF. Written as DNA, the CDR3 is TGTGCCAGCAGCTTAAGCACGGGAATCAATCAGCCCCAGCATTTT.

The sample holds many counts of this clonotype. V gene TRBV20-1 combines with J gene TRBJ2-3; 10 bases match TRBD1. Germline V gene data show CDR1 as DFQATT and CDR2 as SNEGSKA (reference sequence). The CDR3 is 14 amino acids. The ends lost 6 bases at V and 6 bases at J; junction bases unmatched: 9. The CDR3 is CSARQGAGWDTQYF. As DNA, the CDR3 is TGCAGTGCCCGACAGGGGGCGGGTTGGGATACGCAGTATTTT.

This clonotype occurred many times. In DNA, the CDR3 is TGTGCCAGCTCATTACGGACAGGGGAGAATGAGCAGTTCTTC. Its translation is CASSLRTGENEQFF. The gene calls are TRBV18 and TRBJ2-1, with 9 bases that match TRBD1. The CDR3 length is 14 residues. Looked up from germline, CDR1 is KGHSH and CDR2 is LQKENI. Germline trimming cut 5 bases from V and 7 bases from J; bases unmatched to any gene: 6.

This clonotype was counted many times. The gene calls are TRBV20-1 and TRBJ2-5, with 9 nucleotides matching TRBD2. This CDR3 region has 13 residues. Per germline, CDR1 DFQATT and CDR2 SNEGSKA (reference sequence). The trim removed 4 bases at V and 5 bases at J, leaving 5 bases unmatched. The CDR3 bases are TGCAGTGCTATAGCGGGAGTGGGGGAGACCCAGTACTTC. It codes for CSAIAGVGETQYF.

This clonotype was recorded at least ten times. The chain has TRBV6-5 and TRBJ2-7; D gene unclear. CDR3 length: 13 residues. CDR1 and CDR2 from the germline V gene are MNHEY and SVGAGI. Trimming pared 2 bases from V and 5 bases from J, leaving 10 bases between. The CDR3 protein is CASSYQEINEQYF. The CDR3 region has the DNA TGTGCCAGCAGTTACCAGGAGATTAACGAGCAGTACTTC.

The DNA of the CDR3 is TGTGCCAGCAGCCTAGCAGGGAACGCGGGCACTGAAGCTTTCTTT. Residues: CASSLAGNAGTEAFF. V usage is TRBV11-2 and J usage is TRBJ1-1, with D perhaps TRBD1 (5 bases). This CDR3 has 15 amino acids. Germline lookup yields CDR1 SGHAT and CDR2 FQNNGV. Trimming took 5 bases from V and 4 from J, leaving 17 bases between them.

V and J are TRBV5-1 and TRBJ2-1; D is perhaps TRBD2 (5 bases). V shed 0 bases and J shed 5 bases, with 9 bases lying between them. CDR1 SGHRS and CDR2 YFSETQ come from the germline V gene. The CDR3 spans 14 residues. Here the CDR3 reads CASSLGLADNEQFF. The DNA for the CDR3 is TGCGCCAGCAGCTTGGGGCTAGCAGACAATGAGCAGTTCTTC.

This clonotype appeared many times. The CDR3 region has the DNA TGCAGTGCTAGAGATTTGAGAAGCGCCTCATCCTACAATGAGCAGTTCTTC. Its protein is CSARDLRSASSYNEQFF. The rearrangement joins TRBV20-1 to TRBJ2-1, with unresolved D. The CDR3 runs 17 residues. Germline CDR1 is DFQATT and CDR2 is SNEGSKA (reference sequence). Trimming left V 0 bases short and J 1 base short, with 16 bases between.